Below are 16 T cell receptor beta chains sequenced from a single sample in a study of T cells in narcolepsy (dated by TCRdb to the late 2010s). Preparation of the library involved the immunoSEQ multiplex PCR assay. In TCRdb, the immuneACCESS table is reduced to in-frame sequences with V and J assigned. These tables do not hold every clone; where another copy was compared, an unresolved V gene accounts for under half, and the others remain unexplained. Within this sample are about 3,400 clones, with roughly 60% of them counted one time only. Of the sample, 55% to 65% falls within the top ten clones. What was sequenced was CD45RA- memory CD8+ T cells from PBMCs. Reading the label with the study, this specimen's cell subset or site is: memory T cells sorted ex vivo from peripheral blood. The receptors derive from a human donor with narcolepsy.

Of note for this clone: The same CDR3 is also encoded by other DNA sequences in this sample. The gene calls are TRBV12-5 and TRBJ2-2, with TRBD2 identical over 14 bases. The CDR3 length is 18 residues. The ends lost 1 base at V and 7 bases at J; junction bases unmatched: 8. CDR1 is LGHNT and CDR2 is FRNRAP in the germline V gene. The CDR3: CASGLGGLAGAGGGELFF. The CDR3 DNA is TGTGCTAGTGGTTTGGGGGGACTAGCGGGGGCGGGAGGCGGGGAGCTGTTTTTT.

This clone occurred a few times. This chain uses TRBV2 with TRBJ2-7; D possibly corresponds to TRBD2 (6 bases). CDR1 SNHLY and CDR2 FYNNEI come from the germline V gene. The germline V and J ends were trimmed by 10 bases and 4 bases, with 17 bases remaining between them. The CDR3 is made up of 13 amino acids. The CDR3 loop is CATTGGVTYEQYF. As DNA, the CDR3 is TGTGCCACCACCGGAGGGGTGACTTACGAGCAGTACTTC.

This clone showed up just a few times. This sequence joins TRBV11-3 and TRBJ1-1, with 9 bases lining up with TRBD1. Germline-derived CDR1 and CDR2 are SGHNT and YENEEA. Losses at the gene ends were 3 bases for V and 6 bases for J; bases not matched to a gene: 8. The CDR3 has 15 amino acids. In DNA form, the CDR3 reads TGTGCCAGCAGCTTGTCGGGACAGGGATTCGCTGAAGCTTTCTTT. Its translation: CASSLSGQGFAEAFF.

V is TRBV9 and J is TRBJ2-2; D tentatively reads TRBD1 or TRBD2 (5 bases each). V lost 0 bases to trimming and J lost 5 bases, with 11 bases between them. This CDR3 comprises 15 residues. The germline V gene encodes CDR1 SGDLS and CDR2 YYNGEE. The CDR3 DNA reads TGTGCCAGCAGCGTAGGAGGGACGGGGACCGGGGAGCTGTTTTTT. Its protein product is CASSVGGTGTGELFF.

This clone was counted between two and nine times. The chain joins TRBV9 to TRBJ1-6; D unresolved. The CDR3 runs 17 residues. Germline CDR1 reads SGDLS; CDR2 reads YYNGEE. V lost 0 bases to trimming and J lost 8 bases, with 18 bases between them. DNA of the CDR3: TGTGCCAGCAGCGTAGATCCATGGGCAGCCATGGATTCACCCCTCCACTTT. Its protein is CASSVDPWAAMDSPLHF.

The rearrangement joins TRBV5-4 to TRBJ1-2; 8 bases match TRBD1. The CDR3 spans 13 residues. Unmatched junction bases numbered 7, after V lost 4 bases and J lost 8 bases. CDR1 is SGHNT, CDR2 YYREEE, per germline (reference sequence). CDR3 amino acids: CASSQQGAEGYTF. The CDR3 region has the DNA TGTGCCAGCAGCCAGCAGGGGGCGGAAGGCTACACCTTC.

This rearrangement joins TRBV14 to TRBJ2-1, with TRBD2 matching over 14 bases. The CDR3 covers 16 residues. Germline lookup yields CDR1 SGHDN and CDR2 FVKESK. After removal of 0 bases from V and 8 bases from J, the junction contained 3 bases not matched to a gene. CDR3 region: CASSQETSGGADEQFF. CDR3 nucleotide sequence: TGTGCCAGCAGCCAAGAGACTAGCGGGGGGGCGGATGAGCAGTTCTTC.

The chain joins TRBV5-1 to TRBJ2-2; 8 bases agree with TRBD1. The ends lost 0 bases at V and 6 bases at J; junction bases unmatched: 7. The CDR3 is made up of 16 amino acids. CDR1 is SGHRS and CDR2 is YFSETQ in the germline V gene. The CDR3 sequence: CASSLEEQGASGELFF. DNA of the CDR3: TGCGCCAGCAGCTTGGAGGAGCAGGGGGCGTCCGGGGAGCTGTTTTTT.

This chain uses TRBV11-2 with TRBJ1-6; weak D call: TRBD1 (6 bases). Germline values: CDR1 SGHAT, CDR2 FQNNGV. The CDR3 sequence is 17 residues long. The V end lost 4 bases, the J end lost 10 bases, and 23 bases lay between the germline ends. The CDR3 bases are TGTGCCAGCAGCTACCCCTATTTACGGGGGCGGGAATCACCCCTCCACTTT. Translated, it gives CASSYPYLRGRESPLHF.

By share of the sample, this clone is medium-sized. The chain is built from TRBV6-1 and TRBJ2-1; D may be TRBD2 (6 bases). Germline CDR1 MNHNS, CDR2 SASEGT. V was cut by 7 bases and J by 1 base, with 8 bases left in between. The CDR3 consists of 13 residues. CDR3 DNA sequence: TGTGCCAGCATTGGGGGGTCCTACAATGAGCAGTTCTTC. Its translation: CASIGGSYNEQFF.

V usage is TRBV19 and J usage is TRBJ2-4; the D gene could be TRBD1 or TRBD2 (5 bases each). V dropped 9 bases and J dropped 9 bases, with 12 bases sitting between them. The V gene's germline CDR1 is LNHDA and CDR2 SQIVND (reference sequence). The CDR3 loop spans 11 amino acids. Written as DNA, the CDR3 is TGTGCCAGCTACCGGGACGGCATTCAGTACTTC. Protein product: CASYRDGIQYF.

This chain uses TRBV15 with TRBJ1-2, with a weak D call TRBD1 (5 bases). The V end was cut by 0 bases, the J end by 1 base, with 18 bases between. The CDR3 length is 18 residues. Germline assignment: CDR1 LNHNV and CDR2 YYDKDF (reference sequence). CDR3 nucleotide sequence: TGTGCCACCAGCAGAGATTGGGACGGGAACGATGTTAACTATGGCTACACCTTC. This sequence encodes CATSRDWDGNDVNYGYTF. The full variable domain, its missing parts supplied by reference TRBV15 and TRBJ1-2, is DAMVIQNPRYQVTQFGKPVTLSCSQTLNHNVMYWYQQKSSQAPKLLFHYYDKDFNNEADTPDNFQSRRPNTSFCFLDIRSPGLGDTAMYLCATSRDWDGNDVNYGYTFGSGTRLTVV.

The V and J genes are TRBV4-2 and TRBJ1-1, with TRBD1 identical over 11 bases. The germline V gene has CDR1 LGHNA and CDR2 YNFKEQ. This CDR3 spans 16 amino acids. Trimming took 0 bases from V and 4 from J; bases not matched to a gene: 4. This CDR3 is CASSQDPGTGGTEAFF. The CDR3 bases are TGTGCCAGCAGCCAAGACCCCGGGACAGGGGGCACTGAAGCTTTCTTT.

CDR3 sequence (DNA): TGTGCCAGCACCCCTTCAGGGAACCCAACCTACGAGCAGTACTTC. It translates to CASTPSGNPTYEQYF. The genes are TRBV4-2 and TRBJ2-7, with a possible D match to TRBD1 (5 bases). The V end was cut by 7 bases, the J end by 2 bases, with 18 bases between. This CDR3 has 15 residues. Germline-derived CDR1 and CDR2 are LGHNA and YNFKEQ.

This chain connects TRBV30 to TRBJ1-2, with D uncertain. CDR1 GTSNPN and CDR2 SVGIG come from the germline V gene (reference sequence). Between the trimmed V and J ends, which lost 7 bases and 7 bases, there was a span of 4 bases. CDR3 size: 8 residues. CDR3 in DNA: TGTGCCTCCTCTGGCTACACCTTC. This translates into CASSGYTF.

This clone was observed a few times. This chain links TRBV27 with TRBJ2-1; D possibly matches TRBD1 or TRBD2 (7 bases each). From germline, CDR1 is MNHEY and CDR2 SMNVEV (reference sequence). The length of the CDR3 is 15 residues. V was clipped by 5 bases and J by 1 base, with 12 bases between them. This chain's CDR3 is CASSQGGGSYNEQFF. CDR3 nucleotide sequence: TGTGCCAGCAGTCAGGGGGGGGGTTCCTACAATGAGCAGTTCTTC.